Below are 6 T cell receptor beta chains sequenced from a single sample in a study of control samples from healthy donors and cancer patients. Profiling relied on immunoSEQ multiplex PCR, and the TCRdb table lists in-frame clones only, not all of them. This sample carries 400,000 to 500,000 clones, 80% to 95% of them seen once, and the ten largest clones take more than 6%. Sequenced sample: PBMCs. These receptors were taken from a man aged 35 to 55 with head and neck cancer.

The CDR3 region is CASSIDLGNEQFF. Here the CDR3 DNA reads TGTGCCAGTAGTATAGATTTGGGGAATGAGCAGTTCTTC. This sequence joins TRBV19 and TRBJ2-1; D gene unclear. The V gene's germline CDR1 is LNHDA and CDR2 SQIVND (reference sequence). The CDR3 length is 13 residues. V dropped 0 bases and J dropped 7 bases, with 7 bases sitting between them.

The chain links TRBV19 to TRBJ1-1; D uncertain. The germline CDR1 and CDR2 sequences are LNHDA and SQIVND (reference sequence). Trimming took off 5 bases at V and 0 bases at J, with 13 bases between the two ends. This CDR3 spans 15 amino acids. This CDR3 is CASSLIRRMNTEAFF. CDR3 coding DNA: TGTGCCAGTAGTCTGATTAGGCGGATGAACACTGAAGCTTTCTTT.

The rearrangement links TRBV7-2 to TRBJ1-4, with a tentative D call TRBD1 (5 bases). This CDR3 has 15 residues. The V gene's germline CDR1 is SGHTA and CDR2 FQGNSA. Trimming took off 0 bases at V and 3 bases at J, with 8 bases between the two ends. CDR3 protein: CASSLAGGSNEKLFF. DNA of the CDR3: TGTGCCAGCAGCTTAGCTGGGGGTTCTAATGAAAAACTGTTTTTT.

This clone was detected once. This chain uses TRBV6-5 with TRBJ1-1; no firm D call. The CDR3 is 15 residues long. CDR1 is MNHEY and CDR2 is SVGAGI in the germline V gene. Trimming shortened V by 0 bases and J by 6 bases, and 14 bases separated the two germline ends. CDR3 bases: TGTGCCAGCAGTTACTCGACTGGGCGATTATCTGAAGCTTTCTTT. As protein: CASSYSTGRLSEAFF.

The rearrangement links TRBV29-1 to TRBJ1-2; no reliable D call. CDR3 length: 13 residues. Germline values: CDR1 SQVTM, CDR2 ANQGSEA. V lost 5 bases and J lost 7, with 17 bases in between. This CDR3 is CSVLRLGAVGYTF. The CDR3 DNA reads TGCAGCGTTCTCAGGCTGGGAGCGGTTGGCTACACCTTC.

The chain combines TRBV13 with TRBJ2-7; 7 nucleotides align to TRBD2. Unmatched junction bases numbered 11, after V lost 0 bases and J lost 3 bases. CDR3 length: 17 residues. CDR1 is PRHDT and CDR2 is FYEKMQ in the germline V gene (reference sequence). CDR3 region: CASSLGSLTSAYYEQYF. In nucleotides, the CDR3 is TGTGCCAGCAGCTTAGGTTCCCTTACTAGCGCCTACTACGAGCAGTACTTC.